The sequence of this TCR beta chain was determined in a study of blood T cell repertoires in COVID-19. About the study: Donors in the United States, Italy and Spain gave samples during acute or convalescent COVID-19. PBMCs, B-cell-depleted T cells, or T cells were the source of the cDNA or gDNA that made up the material.

The Seattle patients, enrolled during active infection, were followed longitudinally. Original analysis: It was from reference gene primer amplification that nucleated cell counts were estimated. Assay used: immunoSEQ multiplex PCR; TCRdb lists only in-frame clones, some missing. The DNA was the basis for D and trimming; V, J and clone size are from that table. The sample shows 220,000 or so clones, about 81% of them seen only once. The sequenced sample was peripheral blood. The TCR originated in a woman aged 80 or older with COVID-19, enrolled during active disease.

The CDR3 region has the DNA TGTGCCAGCAGCTTTCAGGGGAGCAATCAGCCCCAGCATTTT. Protein: CASSFQGSNQPQHF. This chain connects TRBV5-6 to TRBJ1-5, with TRBD1 as a possible D gene (6 bases). The length of the CDR3 is 14 residues. The V gene lost 2 bases and the J gene lost 1 base, with 7 bases spanning the gap. Germline CDR1 reads SGHDT; CDR2 reads YYEEEE.